The entry below gives a single T cell receptor beta chain sequence along with its context. The target antigen is unknown. The record originates from a study of vaccination effects on CD4 cells after COVID-19. As for the study in general: Both of the two convalescent patients gave a sample, one 16 days and one a week before vaccination. Study-level points and caveats: There was marked clonal contraction among infection- and vaccine-induced clones late after vaccination.

Sequenced by immunoSEQ multiplex PCR; TCRdb stores in-frame clones only, minus some. The top ten hold more than 25% of the sample, which has roughly 30,000 clones, about two thirds seen once. Sequencing in the ViraFEST assay came after antigen-specific CD4+ T cells had been expanded with viral peptide pools, which were used to stimulate PBMC. Scientists isolated CD4+ T cells after a roughly ten-day culture period ended. Between March and December 2020, the person had a SARS-CoV-2 infection that PCR confirmed. Approximately 2.1 million PBMC were placed in each well, which was supplemented with about 9.3 IU/ml IL-2 and 7.5 to 10 ug/ml peptides. The CDR3 runs 15 residues. Trimming cost V 6 bases and J 7 bases, with 16 bases left between them. Per the germline V gene, CDR1 is MNHEY and CDR2 is SVGAGI.

The V call is TRBV6-5, the J call TRBJ1-6, with D perhaps matching TRBD1 (6 bases). This TCR derives from a human donor who had a prior SARS-CoV-2 infection. Sequencing used CD4+ T cells from PBMCs cultured with a peptide pool, obtained before COVID-19 vaccination. The CDR3 sequence: CASSPWTESNSPLHF. CDR3 in DNA: TGTGCCAGCAGCCCCTGGACAGAGTCAAATTCACCCCTCCACTTT.